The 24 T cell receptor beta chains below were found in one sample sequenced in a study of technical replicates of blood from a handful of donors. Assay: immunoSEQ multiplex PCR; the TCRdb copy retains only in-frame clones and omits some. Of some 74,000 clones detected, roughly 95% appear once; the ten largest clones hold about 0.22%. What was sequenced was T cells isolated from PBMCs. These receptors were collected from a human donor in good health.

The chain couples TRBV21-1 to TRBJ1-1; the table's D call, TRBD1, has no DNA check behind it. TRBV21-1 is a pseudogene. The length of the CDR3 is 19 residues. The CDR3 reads CASSKGLDRGCAMNTEAFF. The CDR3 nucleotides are TGTGCCAGCAGCAAAGGTTTGGACAGGGGGTGTGCTATGAACACTGAAGCTTTCTTT.

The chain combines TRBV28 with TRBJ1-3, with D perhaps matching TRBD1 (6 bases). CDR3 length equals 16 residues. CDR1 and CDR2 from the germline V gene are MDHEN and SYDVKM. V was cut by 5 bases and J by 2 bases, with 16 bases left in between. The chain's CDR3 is CASSPGGGQAGNTIYF. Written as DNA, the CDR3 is TGTGCCAGCAGTCCTGGGGGGGGGCAGGCTGGAAACACCATATATTTT.

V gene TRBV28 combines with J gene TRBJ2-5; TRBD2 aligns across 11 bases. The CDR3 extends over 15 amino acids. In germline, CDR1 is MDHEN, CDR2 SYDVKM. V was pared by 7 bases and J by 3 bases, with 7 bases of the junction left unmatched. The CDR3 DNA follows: TGTGCCAGCACCAACGTAGCGGGGGGGAAAGAGACCCAGTACTTC. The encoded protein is CASTNVAGGKETQYF.

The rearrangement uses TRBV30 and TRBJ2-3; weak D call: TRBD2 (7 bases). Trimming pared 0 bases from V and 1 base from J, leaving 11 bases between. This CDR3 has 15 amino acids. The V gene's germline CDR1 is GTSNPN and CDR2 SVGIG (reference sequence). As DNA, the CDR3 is TGTGCCTGGAGTGTACGGGGGGCCGGCACAGATACGCAGTATTTT. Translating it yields CAWSVRGAGTDTQYF.

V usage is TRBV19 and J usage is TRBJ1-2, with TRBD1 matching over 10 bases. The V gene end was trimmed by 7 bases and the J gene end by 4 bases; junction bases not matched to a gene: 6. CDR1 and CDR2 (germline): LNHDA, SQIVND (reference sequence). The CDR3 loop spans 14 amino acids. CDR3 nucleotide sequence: TGTGCCAGTAAAAGACAGGGGGCGAGCTATGGCTACACCTTC. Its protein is CASKRQGASYGYTF.

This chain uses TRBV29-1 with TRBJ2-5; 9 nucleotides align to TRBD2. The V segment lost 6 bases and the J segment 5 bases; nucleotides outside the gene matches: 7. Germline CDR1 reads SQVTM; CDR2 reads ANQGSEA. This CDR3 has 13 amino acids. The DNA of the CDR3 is TGCAGCGTCGCGGGGGGGGCGTCGGAGACCCAGTACTTC. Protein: CSVAGGASETQYF.

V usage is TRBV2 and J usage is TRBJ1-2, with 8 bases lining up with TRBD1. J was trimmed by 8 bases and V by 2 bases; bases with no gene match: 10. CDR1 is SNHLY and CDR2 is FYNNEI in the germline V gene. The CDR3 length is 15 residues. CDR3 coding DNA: TGTGCCAGCAGTGAATTCCAGGGGGCCCCGCGGGGCTACACCTTC. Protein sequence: CASSEFQGAPRGYTF.

This CDR3 reads CASSGTGTKINSPLHF. As DNA, the CDR3 is TGTGCCAGCAGCGGAACCGGGACAAAAATTAATTCACCCCTCCACTTT. This sequence joins TRBV9 and TRBJ1-6; D is perhaps TRBD1 (6 bases). The CDR3 runs to 16 residues. V lost 3 bases and J 6 bases, leaving 16 bases between the germline ends. Germline V gives CDR1 SGDLS, CDR2 YYNGEE.

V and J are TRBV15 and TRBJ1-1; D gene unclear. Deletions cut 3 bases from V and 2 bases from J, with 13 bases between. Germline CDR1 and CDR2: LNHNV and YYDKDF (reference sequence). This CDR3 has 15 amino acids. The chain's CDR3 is CATSREASLNTEAFF. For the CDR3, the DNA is TGTGCCACCAGCAGGGAGGCCAGTCTAAACACTGAAGCTTTCTTT.

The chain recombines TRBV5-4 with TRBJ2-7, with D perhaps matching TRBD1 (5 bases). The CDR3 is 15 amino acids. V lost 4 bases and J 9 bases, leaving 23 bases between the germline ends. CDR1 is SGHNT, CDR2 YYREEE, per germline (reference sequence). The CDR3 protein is CASSQGPLNGVWQYF. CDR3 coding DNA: TGTGCCAGCAGCCAGGGCCCACTAAATGGTGTATGGCAGTACTTC.

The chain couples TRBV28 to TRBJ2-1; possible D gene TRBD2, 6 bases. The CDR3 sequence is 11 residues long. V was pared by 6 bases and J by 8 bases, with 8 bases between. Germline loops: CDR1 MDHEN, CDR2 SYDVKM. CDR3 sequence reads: CASRLADEQFF. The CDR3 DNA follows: TGTGCCAGCAGATTAGCGGATGAGCAGTTCTTC.

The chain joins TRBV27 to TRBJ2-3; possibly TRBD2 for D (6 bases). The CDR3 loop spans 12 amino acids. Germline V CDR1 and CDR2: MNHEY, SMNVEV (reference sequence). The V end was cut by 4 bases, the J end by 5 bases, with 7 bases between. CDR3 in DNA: TGTGCCAGCAGTTCAGCGGGAGATACGCAGTATTTT. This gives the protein CASSSAGDTQYF.

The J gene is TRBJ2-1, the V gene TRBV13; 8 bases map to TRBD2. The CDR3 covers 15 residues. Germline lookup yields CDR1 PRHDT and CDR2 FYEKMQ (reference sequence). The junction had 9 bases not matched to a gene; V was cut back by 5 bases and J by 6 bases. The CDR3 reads CASSLTSGRGNEQFF. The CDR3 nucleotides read TGTGCCAGCAGCCTCACTAGCGGAAGGGGCAATGAGCAGTTCTTC.

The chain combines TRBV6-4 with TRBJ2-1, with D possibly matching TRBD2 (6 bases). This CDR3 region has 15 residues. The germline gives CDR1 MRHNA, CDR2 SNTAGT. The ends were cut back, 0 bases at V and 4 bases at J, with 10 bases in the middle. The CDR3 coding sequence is TGTGCCAGCAGTGACTCGGGAGGTCCTTACAATGAGCAGTTCTTC. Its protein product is CASSDSGGPYNEQFF.

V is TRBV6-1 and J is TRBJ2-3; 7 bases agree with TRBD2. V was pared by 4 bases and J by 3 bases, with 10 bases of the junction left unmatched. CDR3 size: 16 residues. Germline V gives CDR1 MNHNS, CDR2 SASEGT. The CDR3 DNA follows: TGTGCCAGCAGTGGCGGACTAGTGTCAGGAACAGATACGCAGTATTTT. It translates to CASSGGLVSGTDTQYF.

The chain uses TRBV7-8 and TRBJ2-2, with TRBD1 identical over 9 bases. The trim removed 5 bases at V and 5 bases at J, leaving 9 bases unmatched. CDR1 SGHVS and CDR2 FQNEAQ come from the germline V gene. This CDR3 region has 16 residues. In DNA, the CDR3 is TGTGCCAGCAGCACGACCGGGACAGGGACAACCGGGGAGCTGTTTTTT. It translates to CASSTTGTGTTGELFF. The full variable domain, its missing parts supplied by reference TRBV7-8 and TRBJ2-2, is GAGVSQSPRYKVAKRGQDVALRCDPISGHVSLFWYQQALGQGPEFLTYFQNEAQLDKSGLPSDRFFAERPEGSVSTLKIQRTQQEDSAVYLCASSTTGTGTTGELFFGEGSRLTVL.

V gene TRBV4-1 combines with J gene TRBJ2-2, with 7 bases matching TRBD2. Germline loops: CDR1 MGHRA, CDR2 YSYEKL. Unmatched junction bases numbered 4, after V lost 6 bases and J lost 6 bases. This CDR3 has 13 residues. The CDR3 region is CASRGLVAGELFF. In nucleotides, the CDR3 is TGCGCCAGCAGAGGACTAGTGGCCGGGGAGCTGTTTTTT.

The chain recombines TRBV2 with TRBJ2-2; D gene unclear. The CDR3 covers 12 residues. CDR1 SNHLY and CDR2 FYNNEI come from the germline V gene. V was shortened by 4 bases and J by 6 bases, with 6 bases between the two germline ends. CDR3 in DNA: TGTGCCAGCAGTGTCCATGCCGGGGAGCTGTTTTTT. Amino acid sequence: CASSVHAGELFF.

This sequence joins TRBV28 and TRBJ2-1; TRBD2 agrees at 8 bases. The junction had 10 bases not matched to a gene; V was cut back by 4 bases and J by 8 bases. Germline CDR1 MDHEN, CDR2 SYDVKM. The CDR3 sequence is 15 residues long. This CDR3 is CASSSSSGRFDEQFF. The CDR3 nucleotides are TGTGCCAGCAGTTCGTCGAGCGGGAGATTCGATGAGCAGTTCTTC.

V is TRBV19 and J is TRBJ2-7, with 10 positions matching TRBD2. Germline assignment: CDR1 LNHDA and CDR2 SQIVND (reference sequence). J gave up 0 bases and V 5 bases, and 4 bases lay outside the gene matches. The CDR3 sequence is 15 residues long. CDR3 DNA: TGTGCCAGTAGTGCCGGGACTAGCGCCTCCTACGAGCAGTACTTC. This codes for CASSAGTSASYEQYF. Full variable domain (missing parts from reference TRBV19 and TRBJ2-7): DGGITQSPKYLFRKEGQNVTLSCEQNLNHDAMYWYRQDPGQGLRLIYYSQIVNDFQKGDIAEGYSVSREKKESFPLTVTSAQKNPTAFYLCASSAGTSASYEQYFGPGTRLTVT.

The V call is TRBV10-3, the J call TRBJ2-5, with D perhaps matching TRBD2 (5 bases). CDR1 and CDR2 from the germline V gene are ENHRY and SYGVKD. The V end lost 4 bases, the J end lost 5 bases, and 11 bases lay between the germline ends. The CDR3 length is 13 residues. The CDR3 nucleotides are TGTGCCATCAGTGGGCAAGCGGACGAGACCCAGTACTTC. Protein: CAISGQADETQYF.

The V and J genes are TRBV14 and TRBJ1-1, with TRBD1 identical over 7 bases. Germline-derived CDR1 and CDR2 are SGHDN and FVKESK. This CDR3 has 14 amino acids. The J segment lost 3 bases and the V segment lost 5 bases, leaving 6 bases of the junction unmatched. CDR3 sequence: CASSRQGSHTEAFF. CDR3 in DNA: TGTGCCAGCAGCAGACAGGGTTCCCACACTGAAGCTTTCTTT.

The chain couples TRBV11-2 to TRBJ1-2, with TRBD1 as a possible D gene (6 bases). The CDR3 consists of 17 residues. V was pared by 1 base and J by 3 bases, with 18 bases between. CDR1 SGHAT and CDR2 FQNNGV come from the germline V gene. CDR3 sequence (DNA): TGTGCCAGCAGCTTAGTCGCCCCGGAGGCAGGGGACTATGGCTACACCTTC. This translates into CASSLVAPEAGDYGYTF.

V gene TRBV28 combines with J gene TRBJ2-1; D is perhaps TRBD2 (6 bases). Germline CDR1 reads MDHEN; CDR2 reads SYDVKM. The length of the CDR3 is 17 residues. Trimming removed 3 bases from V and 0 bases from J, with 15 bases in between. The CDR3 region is CASSLDWRAGSYNEQFF. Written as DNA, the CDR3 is TGTGCCAGCAGTTTGGATTGGAGGGCCGGCTCCTACAATGAGCAGTTCTTC.